Listed here is a single TCR beta chain. This clonotype was observed at least ten times. The antigen it binds to is not known. No base quality values were provided; no much bigger clone lies one nucleotide off. The TCR beta CDR3 regions were amplified from RNA transcripts. The TCR CDR3 was subjected to a first round of RT-PCR using the HTBI primer set and the Qiagen OneStep RT-PCR kit. A second multiplex PCR round built the libraries, followed by size selection and purification. The libraries were sequenced on an Illumina HiSeq2000 using paired-end 100 bp reads. In the paper's pipeline: SOAPnuke was used to process the raw data, removing reads that contained adapters or uncalled bases, had a mean Phred below 15, or lacked an exact match to the constant primer or identifier. High-quality paired reads were merged using COPE v1.2.5, and each unique nucleotide sequence was defined as a clonotype. MiTCR v1.1 was used to align clonotypes to the IMGT TRBV, TRBD and TRBJ reference segments. Analysis was restricted to V-J combinations with a frequency above 0.0001, which covered roughly 99% of repertoires. A TCS score was defined as the ratio of F50 (clonal expansion) to E x V (chaos), with BLOSUM62-based TCRdist applied between CDR3 peptides within each V-J. Welch's t-statistics and random forest reduced roughly 500 V-J features to 13, which were used in a naive Bayes classifier (R e1071). TCRdb handled the public reads itself, with Q25 trimming in fastp and clone calling in MiXCR, and kept productive beta chains. Under each unique CDR3 protein, matching rows form one entry showing the most common genes and DNA. Clone size and V and J calls follow TCRdb, not the original study. Recorded for this sample are about 480,000 distinct CDR3 sequences; approximately 15% of them occurred a single time. Around 17% of the sample is taken by the ten largest.

Stable Graves' hyperthyroidism was defined as no progression to ophthalmopathy during 18 months of follow-up. The hyperthyroidism patients were between 18 and 65 years old and newly diagnosed, with a disease duration of less than 2 months. Patients with uncontrolled infections, other autoimmune diseases, pregnancy or lactation were excluded. Diagnoses were established on the basis of clinical symptoms, serum thyroxine and TRAb, thyroid ultrasound, and orbital computed tomography. Ficoll-Paque density gradient centrifugation was used to isolate PBMCs from 8.5 to 10 ml of fresh peripheral blood. Total RNA was extracted using Trizol reagent, and RNA quality was assessed on an Agilent 2100 Bioanalyzer. This specimen comes from a study of T cells in Graves' hyperthyroidism and ophthalmopathy (dated 2019 in TCRdb). As for the study more broadly: Peripheral blood was collected at initial diagnosis, before any treatment. After blood sampling, hyperthyroidism patients were treated with methimazole at a starting dose of 30 mg daily, and ophthalmopathy patients were treated with high-dose intravenous methylprednisolone. To identify TCR V-J signatures that set the groups apart, the researchers used a discovery cohort of 90 to 100 patients, made up of roughly 40 with Graves' ophthalmopathy and about 60 with stable Graves' hyperthyroidism. The 100 or so discovery patients were divided at random into training and test sets in a 7:3 ratio. TCR Vbeta CDR3 sequencing of 140 or so peripheral blood samples (over 40 ophthalmopathy, 75 hyperthyroidism and some 17 progressor patients) is reported in the paper. Thyroid tissue and blood T-cell repertoires from several Graves' hyperthyroidism patients were also compared in the study. Whether ophthalmopathy could be predicted prospectively was tested in an independent validation cohort made up of roughly 20 hyperthyroidism patients plus 17 patients who later progressed to ophthalmopathy. The investigation overall reported the following: No statistical method was used to set the sample size in advance, and investigators knew the group allocation. In validation, progression to ophthalmopathy was predicted by the model with around 70% sensitivity and roughly 76% specificity, a median of about 6.4 months before onset. In cross-validation, a model built on a 13 V-J signature told ophthalmopathy apart from stable hyperthyroidism with under 90% sensitivity and around 81% specificity, and in testing the same model reached 80%/75%. Most expanded thyroid clonotypes (frequency above 0.001) were also detected in blood, suggesting blood repertoires may reflect thyroid immune responses.

The germline V gene supplies CDR1 KGHDR and CDR2 SFDVKD. The CDR3 has 15 amino acids, counting the end cysteine and phenylalanine. The read is trimmed to its CDR3 DNA, 45 bases read in frame from base 1. For this chain, trimming is 2 bases at the V end and 4 bases at the J end, and the number of junction bases without a gene match is 4. Source material: blood. This receptor was identified in a woman between 18 and 29 years old with Graves' hyperthyroidism. The chain is assembled from TRBV24-1 and TRBJ2-5; 9 bases in the middle match TRBD2. The CDR3 sequence is CATSDSNSGRETQYF. The DNA reads TGTGCCACCAGTGATTCCAATAGCGGGAGAGAGACCCAGTACTTC.